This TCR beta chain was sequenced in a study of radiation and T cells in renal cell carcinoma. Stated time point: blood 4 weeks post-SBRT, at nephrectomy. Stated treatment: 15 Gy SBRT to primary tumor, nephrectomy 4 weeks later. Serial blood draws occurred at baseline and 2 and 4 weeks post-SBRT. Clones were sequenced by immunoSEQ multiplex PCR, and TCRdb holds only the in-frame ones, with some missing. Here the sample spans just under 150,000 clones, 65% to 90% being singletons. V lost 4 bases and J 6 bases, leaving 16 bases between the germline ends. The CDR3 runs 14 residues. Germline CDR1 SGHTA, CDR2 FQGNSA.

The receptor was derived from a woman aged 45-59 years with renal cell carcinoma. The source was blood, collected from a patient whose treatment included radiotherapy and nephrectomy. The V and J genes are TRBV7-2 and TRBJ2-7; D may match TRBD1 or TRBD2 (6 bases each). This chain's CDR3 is CASSSPGAGAEQYF. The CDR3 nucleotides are TGTGCCAGCAGCTCCCCGGGGGCAGGGGCCGAGCAGTACTTC.